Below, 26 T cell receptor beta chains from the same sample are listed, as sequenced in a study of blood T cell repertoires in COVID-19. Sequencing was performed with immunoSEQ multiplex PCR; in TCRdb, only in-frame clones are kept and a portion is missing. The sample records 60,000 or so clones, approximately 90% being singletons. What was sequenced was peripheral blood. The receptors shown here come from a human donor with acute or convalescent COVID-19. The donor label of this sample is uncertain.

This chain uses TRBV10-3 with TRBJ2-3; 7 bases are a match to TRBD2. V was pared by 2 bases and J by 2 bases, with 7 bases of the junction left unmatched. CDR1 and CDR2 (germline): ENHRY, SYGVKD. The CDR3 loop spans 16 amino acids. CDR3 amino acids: CAISELSSGLTDTQYF. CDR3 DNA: TGTGCCATCAGTGAGCTGAGTAGCGGGCTCACAGATACGCAGTATTTT.

The CDR3 sequence: CASSLYTGGGGGTEAFF. DNA of the CDR3: TGTGCCAGCAGTTTATATACAGGGGGAGGAGGAGGCACTGAAGCTTTCTTT. The J gene is TRBJ1-1, the V gene TRBV28, with TRBD1 identical over 8 bases. The germline gives CDR1 MDHEN, CDR2 SYDVKM. The CDR3 has 17 amino acids. The J segment lost 4 bases and the V segment lost 1 base, leaving 11 bases of the junction unmatched.

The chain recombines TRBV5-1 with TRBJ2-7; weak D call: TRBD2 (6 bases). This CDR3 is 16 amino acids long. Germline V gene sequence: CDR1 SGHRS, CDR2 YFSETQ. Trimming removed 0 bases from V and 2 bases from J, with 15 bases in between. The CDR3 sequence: CASSLGGGGPTYEQYF. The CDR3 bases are TGCGCCAGCAGCTTGGGGGGTGGAGGGCCTACCTACGAGCAGTACTTC.

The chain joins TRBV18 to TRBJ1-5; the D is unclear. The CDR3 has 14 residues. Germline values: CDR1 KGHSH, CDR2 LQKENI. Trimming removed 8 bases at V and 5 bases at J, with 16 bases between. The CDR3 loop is CASQLSLTDQPQHF. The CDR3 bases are TGTGCCAGCCAGTTGTCTCTTACCGATCAGCCCCAGCATTTT.

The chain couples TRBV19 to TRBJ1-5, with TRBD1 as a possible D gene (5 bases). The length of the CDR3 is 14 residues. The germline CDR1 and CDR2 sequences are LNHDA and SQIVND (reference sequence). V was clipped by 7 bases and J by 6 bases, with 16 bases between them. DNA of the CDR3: TGTGCCAGTACCAGACGGGGGTCGGGTCAGCCCCAGCATTTT. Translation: CASTRRGSGQPQHF.

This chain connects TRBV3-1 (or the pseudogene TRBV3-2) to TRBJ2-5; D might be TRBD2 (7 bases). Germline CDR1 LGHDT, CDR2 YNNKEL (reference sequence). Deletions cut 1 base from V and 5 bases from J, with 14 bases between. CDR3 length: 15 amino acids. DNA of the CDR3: TGTGCCAGCAGCCAAGCCCCGGGGGGCCCTGAGACCCAGTACTTC. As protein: CASSQAPGGPETQYF.

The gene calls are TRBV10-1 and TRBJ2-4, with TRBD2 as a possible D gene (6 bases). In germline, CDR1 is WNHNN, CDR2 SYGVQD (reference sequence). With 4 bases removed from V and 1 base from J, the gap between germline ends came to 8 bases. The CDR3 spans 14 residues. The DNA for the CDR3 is TGCGCCAGCAGTGCTAGCGTTGCCAAAAACATTCAGTACTTC. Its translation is CASSASVAKNIQYF.

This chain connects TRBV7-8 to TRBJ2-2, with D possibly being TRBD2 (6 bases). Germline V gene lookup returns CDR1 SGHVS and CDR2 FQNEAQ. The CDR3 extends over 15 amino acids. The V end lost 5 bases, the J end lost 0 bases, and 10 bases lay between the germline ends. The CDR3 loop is CASSPGTANTGELFF. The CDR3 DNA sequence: TGTGCCAGCAGCCCCGGGACTGCGAACACCGGGGAGCTGTTTTTT.

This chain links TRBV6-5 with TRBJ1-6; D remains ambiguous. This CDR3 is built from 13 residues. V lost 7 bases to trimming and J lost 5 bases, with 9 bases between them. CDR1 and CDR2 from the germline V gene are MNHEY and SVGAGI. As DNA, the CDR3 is TGTGCCAGCACTCGAGGAAATAATTCACCCCTCCACTTT. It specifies CASTRGNNSPLHF.

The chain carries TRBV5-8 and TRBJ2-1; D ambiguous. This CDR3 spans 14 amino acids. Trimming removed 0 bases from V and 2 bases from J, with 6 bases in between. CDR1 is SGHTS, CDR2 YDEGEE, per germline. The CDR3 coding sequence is TGTGCCAGCAGCTTGGCCAGTACCTACAATGAGCAGTTCTTC. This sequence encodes CASSLASTYNEQFF.

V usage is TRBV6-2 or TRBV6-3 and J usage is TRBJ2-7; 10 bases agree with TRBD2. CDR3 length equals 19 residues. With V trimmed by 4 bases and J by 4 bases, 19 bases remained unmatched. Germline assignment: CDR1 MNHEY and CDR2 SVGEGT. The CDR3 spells CASSFPLDSTSGAEYEQYV. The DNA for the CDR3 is TGTGCCAGCAGTTTCCCCCTCGATTCCACTAGCGGGGCCGAGTACGAGCAGTACGTC.

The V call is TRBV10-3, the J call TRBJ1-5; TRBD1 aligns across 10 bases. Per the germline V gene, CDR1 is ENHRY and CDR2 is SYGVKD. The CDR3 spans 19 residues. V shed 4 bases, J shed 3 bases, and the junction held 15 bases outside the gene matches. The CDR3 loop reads CAISAAGTGEGPINQPQHF. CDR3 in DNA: TGTGCCATCAGTGCAGCCGGGACAGGGGAGGGGCCGATCAATCAGCCCCAGCATTTT.

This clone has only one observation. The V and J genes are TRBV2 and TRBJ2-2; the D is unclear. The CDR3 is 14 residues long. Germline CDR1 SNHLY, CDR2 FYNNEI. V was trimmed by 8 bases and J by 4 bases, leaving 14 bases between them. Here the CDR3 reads CASAFTDRTGELFF. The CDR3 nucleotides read TGTGCCAGCGCGTTCACAGACCGCACCGGGGAGCTGTTTTTT.

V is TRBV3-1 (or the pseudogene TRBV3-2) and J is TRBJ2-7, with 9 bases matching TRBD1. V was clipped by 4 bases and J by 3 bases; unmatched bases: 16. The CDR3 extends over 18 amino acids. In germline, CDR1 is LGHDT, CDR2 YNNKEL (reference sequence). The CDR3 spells CASSPHRGRAGTIYEQYF. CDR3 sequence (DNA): TGTGCCAGCAGCCCACACAGGGGGCGGGCGGGGACTATCTACGAGCAGTACTTC.

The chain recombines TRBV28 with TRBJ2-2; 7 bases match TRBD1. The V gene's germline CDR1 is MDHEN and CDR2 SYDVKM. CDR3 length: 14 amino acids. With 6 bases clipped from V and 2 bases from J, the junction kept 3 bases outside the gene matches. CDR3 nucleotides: TGTGCCAGCAGACGACAGGGAAACACCGGGGAGCTGTTTTTT. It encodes CASRRQGNTGELFF.

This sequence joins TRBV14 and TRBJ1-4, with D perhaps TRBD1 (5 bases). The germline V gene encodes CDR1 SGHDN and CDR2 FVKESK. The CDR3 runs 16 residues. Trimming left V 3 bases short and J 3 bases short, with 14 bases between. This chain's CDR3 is CASSHRAHSPNEKLFF. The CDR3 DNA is TGTGCCAGCAGCCACAGGGCCCACTCTCCTAATGAAAAACTGTTTTTT.

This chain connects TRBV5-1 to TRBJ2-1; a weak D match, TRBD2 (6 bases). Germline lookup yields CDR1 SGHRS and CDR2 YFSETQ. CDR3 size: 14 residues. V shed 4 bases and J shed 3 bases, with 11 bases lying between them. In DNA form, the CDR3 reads TGCGCCAGCAGCATTGGGGGGAACTACAATGAGCAGTTCTTC. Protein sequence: CASSIGGNYNEQFF.

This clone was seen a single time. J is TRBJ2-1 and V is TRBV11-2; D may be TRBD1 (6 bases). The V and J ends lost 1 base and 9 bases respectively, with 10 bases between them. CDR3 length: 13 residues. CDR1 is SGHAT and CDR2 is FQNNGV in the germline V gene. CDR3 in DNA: TGTGCCAGCAGCTTAGGGGACACCAGTGAGCAGTTCTTC. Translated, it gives CASSLGDTSEQFF. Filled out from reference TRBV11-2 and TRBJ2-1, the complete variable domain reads EAGVAQSPRYKIIEKRQSVAFWCNPISGHATLYWYQQILGQGPKLLIQFQNNGVVDDSQLPKDRFSAERLKGVDSTLKIQPAKLEDSAVYLCASSLGDTSEQFFGPGTRLTVL.

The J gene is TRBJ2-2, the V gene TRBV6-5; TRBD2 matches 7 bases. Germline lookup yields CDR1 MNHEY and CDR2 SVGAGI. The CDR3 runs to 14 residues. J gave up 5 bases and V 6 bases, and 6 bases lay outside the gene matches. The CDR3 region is CASRSGIRTGELFF. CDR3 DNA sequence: TGTGCCAGCAGAAGCGGGATAAGAACCGGGGAGCTGTTTTTT.

This CDR3 is CASSYLQGNTGELFF. For the CDR3, the DNA is TGCGCCAGCAGCTATTTACAGGGGAACACCGGGGAGCTGTTTTTT. This chain uses TRBV5-1 with TRBJ2-2, with a possible D match to TRBD1 (6 bases). The CDR3 has 15 residues. V lost 3 bases to trimming and J lost 1 base, with 10 bases between them. Germline assignment: CDR1 SGHRS and CDR2 YFSETQ.

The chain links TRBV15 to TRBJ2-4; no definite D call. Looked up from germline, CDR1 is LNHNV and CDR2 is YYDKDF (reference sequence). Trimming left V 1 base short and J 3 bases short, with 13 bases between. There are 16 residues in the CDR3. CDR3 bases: TGTGCCACCAGCAGAGGTGGTTTAGATCTCAAAAACATTCAGTACTTC. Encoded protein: CATSRGGLDLKNIQYF.

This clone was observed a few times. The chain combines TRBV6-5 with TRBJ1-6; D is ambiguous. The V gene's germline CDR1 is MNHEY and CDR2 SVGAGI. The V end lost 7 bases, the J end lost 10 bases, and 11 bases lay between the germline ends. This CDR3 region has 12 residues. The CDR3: CASTFLGSPLHF. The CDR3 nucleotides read TGTGCCAGCACCTTCCTCGGGTCACCCCTCCACTTT.

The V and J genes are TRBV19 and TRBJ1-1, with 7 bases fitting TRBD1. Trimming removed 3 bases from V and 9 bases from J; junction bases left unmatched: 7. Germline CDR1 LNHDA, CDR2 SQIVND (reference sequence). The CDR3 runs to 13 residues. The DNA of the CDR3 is TGTGCCAGTAGTATGGAAAGGGGACAGAAAGCTTTCTTT. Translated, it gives CASSMERGQKAFF.

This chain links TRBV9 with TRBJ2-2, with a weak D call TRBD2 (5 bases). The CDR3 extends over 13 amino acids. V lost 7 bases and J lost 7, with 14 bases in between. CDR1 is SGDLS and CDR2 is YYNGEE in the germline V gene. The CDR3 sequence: CASSRAGSGELFF. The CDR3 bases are TGTGCCAGCTCCCGCGCGGGTAGCGGGGAGCTGTTTTTT.

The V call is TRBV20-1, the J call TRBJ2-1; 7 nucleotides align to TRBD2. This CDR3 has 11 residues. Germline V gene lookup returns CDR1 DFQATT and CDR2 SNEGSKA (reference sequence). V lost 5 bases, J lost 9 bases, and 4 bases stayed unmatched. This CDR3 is CSAAPGGEQFF. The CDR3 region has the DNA TGCAGTGCTGCCCCGGGGGGTGAGCAGTTCTTC.

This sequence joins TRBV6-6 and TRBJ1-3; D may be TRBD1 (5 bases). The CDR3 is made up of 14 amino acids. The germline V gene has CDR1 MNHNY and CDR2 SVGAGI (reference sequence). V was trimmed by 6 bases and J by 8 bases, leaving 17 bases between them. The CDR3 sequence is CASRPPDGRDTIYF. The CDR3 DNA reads TGTGCCAGCAGGCCCCCCGACGGCAGGGACACCATATATTTT.